These T cell receptor beta chains were read from a single sample in a study of cytomegalovirus exposure and HLA in healthy donors. Sequencing used immunoSEQ multiplex PCR; TCRdb keeps in-frame clones, though not all of them. Here the sample spans about 120,000 clones, around 84% being singletons. Sequenced sample: PBMCs. Source of these receptors: a woman between 25 and 40 years old in good health and CMV-seropositive. CDR3s include the opening cysteine and the closing phenylalanine or tryptophan. The order of the fields is clone size, V gene, J gene, D gene, CDR3 DNA, CDR3 protein. A D gene is named only where the DNA matches it firmly. The size of a clone is reported for some rows only, either as once, few or many, or as a class for expanded clones.

abundance: -; v_gene: TRBV7-2; j_gene: TRBJ2-2; d_gene: TRBD2; CDR3nt: TGTGCCAGCAGCCCGACGGGACTAGCGGGCTTTTCCGGGGAGCTGTTTTTT; CDR3aa: CASSPTGLAGFSGELFF
abundance: few; v_gene: TRBV10-3; j_gene: TRBJ1-3; d_gene: -; CDR3nt: TGTGCCATCAGTGAGCCGATGACAGCTAGAGGAAACACCATATATTTT; CDR3aa: CAISEPMTARGNTIYF
abundance: -; v_gene: TRBV9; j_gene: TRBJ2-3; d_gene: TRBD2; CDR3nt: TGTGCCAGCAGCGGGGCTAGCGGGGGGTCTACAAGAGGTACGCAGTATTTT; CDR3aa: CASSGASGGSTRGTQYF
abundance: -; v_gene: TRBV6-1; j_gene: TRBJ2-3; d_gene: TRBD2; CDR3nt: TGTGCCAGCAGTGTAGCGGGGGGGGACACAGATACGCGGTATTTT; CDR3aa: CASSVAGGDTDTRYF
abundance: -; v_gene: TRBV28; j_gene: TRBJ1-6; d_gene: TRBD1; CDR3nt: TGTGCCAGTAGTCCGGGACAGCCTTATTCACCCCTCCACTTT; CDR3aa: CASSPGQPYSPLHF
abundance: -; v_gene: TRBV7-2; j_gene: TRBJ1-6; d_gene: -; CDR3nt: TGTGCCAGCAGCTTATCCCCCCGGCAGGGTCTTGGTTCACCCCTCCACTTT; CDR3aa: CASSLSPRQGLGSPLHF
abundance: -; v_gene: TRBV4-1; j_gene: TRBJ1-2; d_gene: -; CDR3nt: TGCGCCAGCAGCCAGGGGACTCCGGCCCACTATGGCTACACCTTC; CDR3aa: CASSQGTPAHYGYTF
abundance: -; v_gene: TRBV7-6; j_gene: TRBJ2-7; d_gene: TRBD1; CDR3nt: TGTGCCAGCAGCTTACGAGACAGGGGGATTTACGAGCAGTACTTC; CDR3aa: CASSLRDRGIYEQYF
abundance: -; v_gene: TRBV7-9; j_gene: TRBJ2-1; d_gene: TRBD2; CDR3nt: TGTGCCAGCAGCTTCAGGCCAAGACTAGCGGGGGGGTACAATGAGCAGTTCTTC; CDR3aa: CASSFRPRLAGGYNEQFF
abundance: -; v_gene: TRBV29-1; j_gene: TRBJ1-2; d_gene: -; CDR3nt: TGCAGCGTTGATTGGACGGGGTGGGGCTACACCTTC; CDR3aa: CSVDWTGWGYTF
abundance: -; v_gene: TRBV21-1; j_gene: TRBJ2-5; d_gene: -; CDR3nt: TGTGCCAGCAGCCCCCGGTTGGAGACCCAGTACTTC; CDR3aa: CASSPRLETQYF
abundance: -; v_gene: TRBV27; j_gene: TRBJ2-5; d_gene: TRBD2; CDR3nt: TGTGCCAGCAGCCCCGGCGGGGGGTCGGCCCAGTACTTC; CDR3aa: CASSPGGGSAQYF
abundance: -; v_gene: TRBV6-6; j_gene: TRBJ1-1; d_gene: -; CDR3nt: TGTGCCAGCAGTTATTCCACACAAGTGAACACTGAAGCTTTCTTT; CDR3aa: CASSYSTQVNTEAFF
abundance: -; v_gene: TRBV30; j_gene: TRBJ1-3; d_gene: -; CDR3nt: TGTGCCTGGATGGGCACTAGCTCTGGAAACACCATATATTTT; CDR3aa: CAWMGTSSGNTIYF
abundance: few; v_gene: TRBV25-1; j_gene: TRBJ2-7; d_gene: TRBD1; CDR3nt: TGTGCCAGCAGTGAGGGTTATCGGGACAGCTCCTACGAGCAGTACTTC; CDR3aa: CASSEGYRDSSYEQYF
abundance: few; v_gene: TRBV18; j_gene: TRBJ2-1; d_gene: TRBD2; CDR3nt: TGTGCCAGCTCACCACCGACTAGCGGGGGGGCTGGGTACAATGAGCAGTTCTTC; CDR3aa: CASSPPTSGGAGYNEQFF
abundance: -; v_gene: TRBV5-1; j_gene: TRBJ1-1; d_gene: -; CDR3nt: TGCGCCAGCAGCGAACCCGGCGGCACTGAAGCTTTCTTT; CDR3aa: CASSEPGGTEAFF
abundance: -; v_gene: TRBV6-4; j_gene: TRBJ2-3; d_gene: -; CDR3nt: TGTGCCAGCAGTGAAGGACAGTCCACAGATACGCAGTATTTT; CDR3aa: CASSEGQSTDTQYF